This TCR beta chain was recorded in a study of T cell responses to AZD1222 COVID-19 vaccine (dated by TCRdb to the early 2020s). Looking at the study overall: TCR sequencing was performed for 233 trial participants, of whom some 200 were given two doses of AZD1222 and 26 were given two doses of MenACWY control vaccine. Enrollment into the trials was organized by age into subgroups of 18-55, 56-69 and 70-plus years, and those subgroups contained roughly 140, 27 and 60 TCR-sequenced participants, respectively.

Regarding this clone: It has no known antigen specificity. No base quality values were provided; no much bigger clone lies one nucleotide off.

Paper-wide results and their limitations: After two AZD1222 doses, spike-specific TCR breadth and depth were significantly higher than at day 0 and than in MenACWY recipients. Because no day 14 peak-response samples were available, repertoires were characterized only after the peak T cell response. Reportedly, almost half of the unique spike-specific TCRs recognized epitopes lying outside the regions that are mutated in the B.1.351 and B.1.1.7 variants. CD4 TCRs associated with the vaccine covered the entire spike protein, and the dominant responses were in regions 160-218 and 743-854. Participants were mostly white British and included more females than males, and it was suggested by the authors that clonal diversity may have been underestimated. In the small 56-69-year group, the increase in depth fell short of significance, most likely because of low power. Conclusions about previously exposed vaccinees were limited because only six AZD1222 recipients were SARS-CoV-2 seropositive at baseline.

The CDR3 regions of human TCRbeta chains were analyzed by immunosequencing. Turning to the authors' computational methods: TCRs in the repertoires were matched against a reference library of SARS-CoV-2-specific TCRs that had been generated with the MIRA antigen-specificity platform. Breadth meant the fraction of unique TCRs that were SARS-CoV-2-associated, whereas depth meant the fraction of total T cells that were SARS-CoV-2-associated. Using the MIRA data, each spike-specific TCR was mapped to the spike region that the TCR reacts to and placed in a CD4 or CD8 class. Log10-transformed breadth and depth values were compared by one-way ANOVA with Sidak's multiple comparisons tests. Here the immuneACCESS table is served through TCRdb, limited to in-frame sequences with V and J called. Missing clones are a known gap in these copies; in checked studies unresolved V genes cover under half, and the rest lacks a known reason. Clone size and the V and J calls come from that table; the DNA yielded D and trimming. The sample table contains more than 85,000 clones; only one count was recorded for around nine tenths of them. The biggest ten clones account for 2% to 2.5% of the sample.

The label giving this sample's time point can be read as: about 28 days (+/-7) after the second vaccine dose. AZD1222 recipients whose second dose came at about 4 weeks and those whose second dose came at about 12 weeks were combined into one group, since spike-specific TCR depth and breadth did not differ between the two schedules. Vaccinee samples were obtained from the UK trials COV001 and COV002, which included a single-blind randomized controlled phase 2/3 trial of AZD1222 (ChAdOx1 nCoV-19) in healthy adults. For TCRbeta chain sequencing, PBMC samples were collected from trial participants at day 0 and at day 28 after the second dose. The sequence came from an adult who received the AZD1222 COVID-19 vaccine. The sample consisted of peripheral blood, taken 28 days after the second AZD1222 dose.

The CDR3 reads CASRREGNQPQHF. The DNA sequence follows: TGTGCCAGCAGGAGGGAAGGGAATCAGCCCCAGCATTTT. The sequence joins TRBV12-3 or TRBV12-4 to TRBJ1-5, with the D gene uncertain. The CDR3, cysteine through phenylalanine, is 13 amino acids long. Here the CDR3 DNA is all that survives: 39 bases in frame from base 1. V is reduced by 6 bases and J by 4 bases, leaving a spacing of 10 bases between them.